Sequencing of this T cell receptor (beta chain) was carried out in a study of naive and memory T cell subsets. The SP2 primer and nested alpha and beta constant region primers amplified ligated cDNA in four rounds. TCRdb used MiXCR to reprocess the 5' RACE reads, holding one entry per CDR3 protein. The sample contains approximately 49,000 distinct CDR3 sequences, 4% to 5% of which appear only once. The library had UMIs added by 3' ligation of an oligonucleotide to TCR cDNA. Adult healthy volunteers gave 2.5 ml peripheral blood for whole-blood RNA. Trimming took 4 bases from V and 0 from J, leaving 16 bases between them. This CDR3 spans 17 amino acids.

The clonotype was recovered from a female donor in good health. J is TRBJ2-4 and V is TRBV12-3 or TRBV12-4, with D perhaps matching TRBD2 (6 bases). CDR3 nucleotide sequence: TGTGCCAGCAGTTCGTCCCGGGGCGGGATAGCCAAAAACATTCAGTACTTC. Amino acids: CASSSSRGGIAKNIQYF.